This T cell receptor (beta chain) was documented in a study of human T cells and chemical hapten exposure. Germline V gives CDR1 SEHNR, CDR2 FQNEAQ (reference sequence). The ends lost 1 base at V and 3 bases at J; junction bases unmatched: 4. This CDR3 contains 15 residues. Specified time point: patch test 1, 2 weeks after DPC sensitization. As to treatment: therapeutic diphenylcyclopropenone sensitization with weekly scalp DPC. TCRdb itself ran the RACE reads through MiXCR, one entry per CDR3 protein. The sample yields about 360,000 distinct CDR3 sequences, about 4.4% seen once. This clonotype showed up many times.

The specimen comprised whole blood, sampled in connection with sensitization to the hapten diphenylcyclopropenone (DPC). This receptor was identified in a woman in her 50s with alopecia areata. Some clones in this sample may be carry-over from other donors' samples. This sequence joins TRBV7-9 and TRBJ1-1, with 8 bases that match TRBD1. The CDR3 reads CASSLDGQGDTEAFF. For the CDR3, the DNA is TGTGCCAGCAGCTTAGACGGACAGGGTGACACTGAAGCTTTCTTT.